The rows below give T cell receptor beta chains drawn from one sample of a study of T cell repertoires in cytomegalovirus infection. A single record per CDR3 protein comes from TCRdb applying MiXCR to the reads. The sample consists of around 260,000 distinct CDR3 sequences, 8% to 9.5% of them appearing once. The material sequenced was PBMCs. The source is a human donor in good health (CMV status not recorded). Some clones in this sample may be carry-over from other donors' samples. The CDR3 runs from the conserved cysteine through the conserved F or W. Each record gives: CDR3 DNA, CDR3 protein, V gene, J gene, clone size, CDR3 length, D gene. A D gene is named only where the DNA matches it firmly. The size of a clone is reported for some rows only, either as once, few or many, or as a class for expanded clones.

DNA: TGTGCCATCAGTGAGTCGGGATCAAGAGGCGAGCAGTACTTC; CDR3: CAISESGSRGEQYF; V: TRBV10-3; J: TRBJ2-7; size: many; length: 14; D: .
DNA: TGCAGCGTTGGGACTAAAGAGACCCAGTACTTC; CDR3: CSVGTKETQYF; V: TRBV29-1; J: TRBJ2-5; size: many; length: 11; D: .
DNA: TGTGCCAGCCGTTCTTTACTCTACCCAGGCCTCTCTGGAAACACCATATATTTT; CDR3: CASRSLLYPGLSGNTIYF; V: TRBV6-5; J: TRBJ1-3; size: many; length: 18; D: .
DNA: TGCGCCAGCAGCCAAGAGGGACTAGCGAGCTACAATGAGCAGTTCTTC; CDR3: CASSQEGLASYNEQFF; V: TRBV4-3; J: TRBJ2-1; size: many; length: 16; D: TRBD2
DNA: TGTGCCAGCAGCTTAAAAGACGGACCGCAGTTCTTC; CDR3: CASSLKDGPQFF; V: TRBV7-3; J: TRBJ2-1; size: .; length: 12; D: .
DNA: TGTGCCAGCAGCGTTGGACTAGCGGGGGGGCCGGCAGATACGCAGTATTTT; CDR3: CASSVGLAGGPADTQYF; V: TRBV9; J: TRBJ2-3; size: .; length: 17; D: TRBD2
DNA: TGTGCCAGTATCGGGAACACTGAAGCTTTCTTT; CDR3: CASIGNTEAFF; V: TRBV19; J: TRBJ1-1; size: few; length: 11; D: .
DNA: TGCAGTGCCAGACTAGCGGGCCTTAGCACAGATACGCAGTATTTT; CDR3: CSARLAGLSTDTQYF; V: TRBV20-1; J: TRBJ2-3; size: many; length: 15; D: TRBD2
DNA: TGTGCCAGTAGGCGACAGGGAGAAGCTTTCTTT; CDR3: CASRRQGEAFF; V: TRBV19; J: TRBJ1-1; size: few; length: 11; D: TRBD1
DNA: TGCAGTGCTCCCCAGGAGCCGAACTATGGCTACACCTTC; CDR3: CSAPQEPNYGYTF; V: TRBV20-1; J: TRBJ1-2; size: .; length: 13; D: .